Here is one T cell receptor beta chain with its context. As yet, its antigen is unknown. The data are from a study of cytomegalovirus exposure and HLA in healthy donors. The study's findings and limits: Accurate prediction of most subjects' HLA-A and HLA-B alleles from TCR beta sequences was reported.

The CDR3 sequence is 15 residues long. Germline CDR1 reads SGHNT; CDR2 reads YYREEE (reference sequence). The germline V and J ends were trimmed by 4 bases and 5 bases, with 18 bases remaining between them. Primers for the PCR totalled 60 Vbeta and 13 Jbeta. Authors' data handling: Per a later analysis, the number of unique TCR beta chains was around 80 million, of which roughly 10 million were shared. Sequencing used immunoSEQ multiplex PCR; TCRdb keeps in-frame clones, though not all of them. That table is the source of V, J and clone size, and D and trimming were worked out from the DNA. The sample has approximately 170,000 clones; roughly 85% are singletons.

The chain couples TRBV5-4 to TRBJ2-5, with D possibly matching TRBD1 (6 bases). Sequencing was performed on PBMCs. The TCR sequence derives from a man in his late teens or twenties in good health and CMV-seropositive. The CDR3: CASSRETGIGETQYF. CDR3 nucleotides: TGTGCCAGCAGCCGGGAAACAGGGATCGGTGAGACCCAGTACTTC.